This T cell receptor beta chain was captured by sequencing in a study of shared clonotypes between healthy human individuals. Study-wide results and limits: For naive CD4 cells, roughly 4.8% of clonotypes were shared across a handful of donors.

In regard to this clone: Its antigen is currently unknown.

TCRdb's table, derived via immunoSEQ multiplex PCR, lists solely in-frame clones and lacks some. Counted here are approximately 740,000 clones, under 80% occurring once; the ten biggest clones make up 1.5% to 2%. Sequencing input: memory CD4+ T cells sorted from blood. The subset was: CD45RA-negative fraction. The receptor comes from a woman aged 25 to 45 in good health.

DNA of the CDR3: TGTGCCACCAGCAGAGATCTGGACTACTACGAGCAGTACTTC. Protein product: CATSRDLDYYEQYF. V is TRBV15 and J is TRBJ2-7, with D tentatively TRBD2 (6 bases). The germline CDR1 and CDR2 sequences are LNHNV and YYDKDF (reference sequence). The CDR3 consists of 14 residues. Trimming shortened V by 0 bases and J by 3 bases, and 9 bases separated the two germline ends.